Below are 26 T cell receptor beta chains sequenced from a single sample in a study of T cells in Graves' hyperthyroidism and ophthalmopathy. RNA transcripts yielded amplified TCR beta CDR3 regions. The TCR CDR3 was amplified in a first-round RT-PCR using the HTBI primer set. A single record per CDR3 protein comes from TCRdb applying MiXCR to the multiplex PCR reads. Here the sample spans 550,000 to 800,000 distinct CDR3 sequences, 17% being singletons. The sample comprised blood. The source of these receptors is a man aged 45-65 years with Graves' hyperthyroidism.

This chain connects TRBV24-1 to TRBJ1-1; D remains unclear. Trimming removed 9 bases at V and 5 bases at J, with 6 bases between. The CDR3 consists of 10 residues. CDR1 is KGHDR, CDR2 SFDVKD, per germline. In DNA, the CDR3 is TGTGCCACCCTTAGTACTGAAGCTTTCTTT. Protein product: CATLSTEAFF.

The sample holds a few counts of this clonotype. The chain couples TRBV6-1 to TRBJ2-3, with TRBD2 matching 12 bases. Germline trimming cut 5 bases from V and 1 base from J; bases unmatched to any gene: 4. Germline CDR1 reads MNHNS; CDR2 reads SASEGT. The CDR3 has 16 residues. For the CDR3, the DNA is TGTGCCAGCAGTTCTTGGACTAGCGGGGGCACAGATACGCAGTATTTT. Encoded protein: CASSSWTSGGTDTQYF.

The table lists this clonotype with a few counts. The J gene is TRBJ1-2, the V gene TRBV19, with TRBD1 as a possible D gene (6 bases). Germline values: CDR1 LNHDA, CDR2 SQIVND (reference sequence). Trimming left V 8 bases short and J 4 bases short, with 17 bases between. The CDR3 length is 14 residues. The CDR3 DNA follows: TGTGCCAGTCGCCCGGGCGGGGGGCTCTATGGCTACACCTTC. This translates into CASRPGGGLYGYTF.

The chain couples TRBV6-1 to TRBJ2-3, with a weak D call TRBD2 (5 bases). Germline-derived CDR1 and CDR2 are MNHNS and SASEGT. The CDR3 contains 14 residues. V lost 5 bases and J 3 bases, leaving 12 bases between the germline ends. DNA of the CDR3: TGTGCCAGCAGTCTCGGACTTCTAACAGATACGCAGTATTTT. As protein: CASSLGLLTDTQYF.

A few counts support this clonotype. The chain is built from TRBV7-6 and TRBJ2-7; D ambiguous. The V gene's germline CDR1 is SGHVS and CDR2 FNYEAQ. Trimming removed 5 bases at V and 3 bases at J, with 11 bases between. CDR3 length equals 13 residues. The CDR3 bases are TGTGCCAGCAGCCAAGACGAAATCTACGAGCAGTACTTC. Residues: CASSQDEIYEQYF.

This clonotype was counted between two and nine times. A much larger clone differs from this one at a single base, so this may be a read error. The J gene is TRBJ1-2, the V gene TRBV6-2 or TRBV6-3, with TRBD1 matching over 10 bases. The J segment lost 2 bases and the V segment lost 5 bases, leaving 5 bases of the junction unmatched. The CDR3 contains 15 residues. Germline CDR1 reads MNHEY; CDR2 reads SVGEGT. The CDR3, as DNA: TGTGCCAGCAGTGCCCGGGACAGGGGAAACTATGGCTACACCTTC. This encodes CASSARDRGNYGYTF.

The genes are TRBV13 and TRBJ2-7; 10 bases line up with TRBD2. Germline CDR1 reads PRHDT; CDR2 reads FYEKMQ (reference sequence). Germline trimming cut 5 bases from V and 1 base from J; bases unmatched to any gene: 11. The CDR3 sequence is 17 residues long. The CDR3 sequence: CASSGSSGSTVSYEQYF. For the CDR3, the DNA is TGTGCCAGCAGCGGCTCTAGCGGGAGCACAGTGTCCTACGAGCAGTACTTC.

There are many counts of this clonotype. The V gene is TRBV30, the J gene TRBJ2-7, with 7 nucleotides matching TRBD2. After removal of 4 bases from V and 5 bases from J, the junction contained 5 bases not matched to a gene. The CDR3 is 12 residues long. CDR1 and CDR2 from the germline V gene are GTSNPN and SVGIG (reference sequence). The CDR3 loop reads CAWTGGSNEQYF. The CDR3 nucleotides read TGTGCCTGGACCGGGGGGAGCAACGAGCAGTACTTC.

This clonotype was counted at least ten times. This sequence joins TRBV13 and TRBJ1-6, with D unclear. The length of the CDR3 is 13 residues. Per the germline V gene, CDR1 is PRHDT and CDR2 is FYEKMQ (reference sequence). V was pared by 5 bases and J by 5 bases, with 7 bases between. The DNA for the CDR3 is TGTGCCAGCAGCAATCTACATAATTCACCCCTCCACTTT. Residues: CASSNLHNSPLHF.

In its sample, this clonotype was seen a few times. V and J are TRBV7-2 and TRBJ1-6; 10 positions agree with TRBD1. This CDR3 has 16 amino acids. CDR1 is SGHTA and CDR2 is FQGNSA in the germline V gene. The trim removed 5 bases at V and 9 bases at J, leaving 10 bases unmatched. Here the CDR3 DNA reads TGTGCCAGCAGCAGAACCGGGACAGGGGACGGTTCACCCCTCCACTTT. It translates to CASSRTGTGDGSPLHF.

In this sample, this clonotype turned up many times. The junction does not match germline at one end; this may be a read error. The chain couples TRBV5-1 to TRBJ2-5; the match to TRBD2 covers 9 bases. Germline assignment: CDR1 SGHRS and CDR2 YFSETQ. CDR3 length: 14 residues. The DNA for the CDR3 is TGTGCCAGCAGTTCCTTAGCGGGAGAAGAGACCCAGTACTTC. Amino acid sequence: CASSSLAGEETQYF.

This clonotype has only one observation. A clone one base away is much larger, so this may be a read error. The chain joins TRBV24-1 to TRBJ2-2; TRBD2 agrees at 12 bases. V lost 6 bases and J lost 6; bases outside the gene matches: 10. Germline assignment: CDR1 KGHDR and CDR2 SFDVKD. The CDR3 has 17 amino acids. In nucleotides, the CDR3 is TGTGCCACCAGTATCCCGACTAGCGGGAGATCCGCCGGGGAGCTGTTTTTT. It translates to CATSIPTSGRSAGELFF.

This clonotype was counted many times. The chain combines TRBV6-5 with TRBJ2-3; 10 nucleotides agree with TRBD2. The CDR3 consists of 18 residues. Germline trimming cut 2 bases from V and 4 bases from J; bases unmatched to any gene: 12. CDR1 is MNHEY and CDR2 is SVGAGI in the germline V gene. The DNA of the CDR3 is TGTGCCAGCAGTTACCAGGGGGTGTTAGCGGGAGGACCAGATACGCAGTATTTT. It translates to CASSYQGVLAGGPDTQYF.

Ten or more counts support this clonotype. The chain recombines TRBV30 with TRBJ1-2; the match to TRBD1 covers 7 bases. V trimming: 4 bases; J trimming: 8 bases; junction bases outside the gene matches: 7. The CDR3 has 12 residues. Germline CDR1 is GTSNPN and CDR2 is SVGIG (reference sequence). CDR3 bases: TGTGCCTGGAACGCAGGGGGAGTCGGCTACACCTTC. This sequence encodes CAWNAGGVGYTF.

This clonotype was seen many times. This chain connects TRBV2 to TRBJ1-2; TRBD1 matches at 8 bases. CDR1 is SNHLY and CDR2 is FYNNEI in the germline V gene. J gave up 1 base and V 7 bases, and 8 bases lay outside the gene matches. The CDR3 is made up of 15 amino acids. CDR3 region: CASKIGTGDNYGYTF. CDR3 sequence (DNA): TGTGCCAGCAAGATTGGGACAGGAGATAACTATGGCTACACCTTC.

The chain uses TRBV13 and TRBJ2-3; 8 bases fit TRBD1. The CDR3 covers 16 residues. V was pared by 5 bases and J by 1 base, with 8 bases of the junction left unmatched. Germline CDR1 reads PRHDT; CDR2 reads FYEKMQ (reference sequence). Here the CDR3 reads CASSPTGALGTDTQYF. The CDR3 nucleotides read TGTGCCAGCAGCCCGACAGGGGCTTTGGGCACAGATACGCAGTATTTT. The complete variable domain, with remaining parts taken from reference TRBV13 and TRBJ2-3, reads AAGVIQSPRHLIKEKRETATLKCYPIPRHDTVYWYQQGPGQDPQFLISFYEKMQSDKGSIPDRFSAQQFSDYHSELNMSSLELGDSALYFCASSPTGALGTDTQYFGPGTRLTVL.

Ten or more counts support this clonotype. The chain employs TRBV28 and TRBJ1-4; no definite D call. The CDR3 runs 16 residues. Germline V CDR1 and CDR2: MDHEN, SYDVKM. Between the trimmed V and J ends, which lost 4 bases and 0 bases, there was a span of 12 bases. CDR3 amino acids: CASSSVPEATNEKLFF. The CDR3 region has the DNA TGTGCCAGCAGTTCCGTTCCCGAGGCAACTAATGAAAAACTGTTTTTT.

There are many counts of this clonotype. CDR3 amino acids: CASSLFADGNYGYTF. DNA for the CDR3: TGTGCCAGCAGTTTATTCGCGGACGGGAACTATGGCTACACCTTC. This sequence joins TRBV28 and TRBJ1-2; D not resolved. Germline V gene sequence: CDR1 MDHEN, CDR2 SYDVKM. The CDR3 sequence is 15 residues long. The V end lost 1 base, the J end lost 2 bases, and 11 bases lay between the germline ends.

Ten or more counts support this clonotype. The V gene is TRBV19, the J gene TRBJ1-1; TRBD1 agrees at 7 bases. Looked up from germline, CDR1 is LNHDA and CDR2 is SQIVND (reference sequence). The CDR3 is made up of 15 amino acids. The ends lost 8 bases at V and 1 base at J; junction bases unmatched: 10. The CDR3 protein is CASQLSGTANTEAFF. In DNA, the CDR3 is TGTGCCAGTCAATTATCCGGGACAGCGAACACTGAAGCTTTCTTT. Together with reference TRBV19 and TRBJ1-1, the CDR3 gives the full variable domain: DGGITQSPKYLFRKEGQNVTLSCEQNLNHDAMYWYRQDPGQGLRLIYYSQIVNDFQKGDIAEGYSVSREKKESFPLTVTSAQKNPTAFYLCASQLSGTANTEAFFGQGTRLTVV.

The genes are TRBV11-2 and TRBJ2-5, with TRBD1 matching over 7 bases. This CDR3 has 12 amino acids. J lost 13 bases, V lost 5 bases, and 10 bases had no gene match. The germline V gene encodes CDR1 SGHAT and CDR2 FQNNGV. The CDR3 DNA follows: TGTGCCAGCAGCCAAAGGGGGCAGGGTGGGTACTTC. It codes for CASSQRGQGGYF.

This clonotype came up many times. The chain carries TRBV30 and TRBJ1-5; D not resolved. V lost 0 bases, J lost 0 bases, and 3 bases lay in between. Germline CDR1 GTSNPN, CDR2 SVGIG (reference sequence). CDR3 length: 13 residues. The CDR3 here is CAWSVASNQPQHF. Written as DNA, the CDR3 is TGTGCCTGGAGTGTGGCTAGCAATCAGCCCCAGCATTTT.

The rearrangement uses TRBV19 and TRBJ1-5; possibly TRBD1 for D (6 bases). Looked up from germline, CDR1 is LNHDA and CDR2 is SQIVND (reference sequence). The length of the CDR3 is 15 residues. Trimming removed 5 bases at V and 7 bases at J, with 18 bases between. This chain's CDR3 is CASSSVGGLAQPQHF. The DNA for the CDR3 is TGTGCCAGTAGTTCAGTGGGGGGCCTTGCCCAGCCCCAGCATTTT.

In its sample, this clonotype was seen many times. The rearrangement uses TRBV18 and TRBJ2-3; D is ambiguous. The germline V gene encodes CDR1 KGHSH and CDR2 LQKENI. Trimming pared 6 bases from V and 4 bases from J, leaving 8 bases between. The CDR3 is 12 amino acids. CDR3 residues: CASSSLSDTQYF. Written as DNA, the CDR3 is TGTGCCAGCTCCAGTTTATCAGATACGCAGTATTTT.

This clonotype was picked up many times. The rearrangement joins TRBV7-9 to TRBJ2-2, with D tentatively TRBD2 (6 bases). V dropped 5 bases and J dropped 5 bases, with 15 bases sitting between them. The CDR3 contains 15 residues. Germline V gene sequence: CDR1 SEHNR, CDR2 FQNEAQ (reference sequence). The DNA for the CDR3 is TGTGCCAGCAGCCATACGGGAGTAGGTACCGGGGAGCTGTTTTTT. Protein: CASSHTGVGTGELFF.

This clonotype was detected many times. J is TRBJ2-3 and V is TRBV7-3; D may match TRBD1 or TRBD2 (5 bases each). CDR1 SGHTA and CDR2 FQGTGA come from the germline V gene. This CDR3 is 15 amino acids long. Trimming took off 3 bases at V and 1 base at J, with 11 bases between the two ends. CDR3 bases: TGTGCCAGCAGCTTTCTGGGGGAGCGCACAGATACGCAGTATTTT. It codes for CASSFLGERTDTQYF.

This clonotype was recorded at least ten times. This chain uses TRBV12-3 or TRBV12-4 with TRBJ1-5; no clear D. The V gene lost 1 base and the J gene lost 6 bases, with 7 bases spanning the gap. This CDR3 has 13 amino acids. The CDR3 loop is CASSLELGQPQHF. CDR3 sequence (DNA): TGTGCCAGCAGTTTAGAGTTGGGTCAGCCCCAGCATTTT.